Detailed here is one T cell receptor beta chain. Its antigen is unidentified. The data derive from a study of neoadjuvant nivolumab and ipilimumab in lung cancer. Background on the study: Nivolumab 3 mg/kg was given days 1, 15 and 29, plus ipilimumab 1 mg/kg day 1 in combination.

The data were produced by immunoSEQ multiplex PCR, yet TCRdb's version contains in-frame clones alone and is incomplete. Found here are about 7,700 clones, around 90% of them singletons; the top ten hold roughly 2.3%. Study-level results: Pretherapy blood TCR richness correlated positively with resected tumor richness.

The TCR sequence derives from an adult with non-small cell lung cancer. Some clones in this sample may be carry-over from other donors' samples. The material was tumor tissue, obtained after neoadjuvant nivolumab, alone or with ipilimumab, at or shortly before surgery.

The CDR3 is CASSPQRAGPYEQYF. The CDR3, as DNA: TGTGCCAGCAGCCCCCAGAGGGCGGGGCCCTACGAGCAGTACTTC. This sequence joins TRBV14 and TRBJ2-7, with a weak D call TRBD2 (6 bases). Germline V gene data show CDR1 as SGHDN and CDR2 as FVKESK. This CDR3 contains 15 residues. V lost 4 bases to trimming and J lost 2 bases, with 15 bases between them.